These 25 T cell receptor beta chains came from one sample sequenced in a study of blood T cell repertoires in COVID-19. Some clones are missing from TCRdb's copy, which holds only in-frame ones; the method was immunoSEQ multiplex PCR. Found here are some 200,000 clones, 60% to 85% of them singletons; the top ten hold 5.5% to 8.5%. The sequencing input was peripheral blood. The source is an older woman with acute or convalescent COVID-19.

The V gene is TRBV6-4, the J gene TRBJ1-1, with TRBD1 as a possible D gene (5 bases). Germline CDR1 and CDR2: MRHNA and SNTAGT. The CDR3 has 13 amino acids. V lost 6 bases and J lost 1, with 9 bases in between. The CDR3 DNA is TGTGCCAGCAGCTCCAGGGAGAACACTGAAGCTTTCTTT. Its translation is CASSSRENTEAFF.

This chain joins TRBV3-1 (or the pseudogene TRBV3-2) and TRBJ1-3; the match to TRBD1 covers 8 bases. Trimming at V came to 1 base and at J to 0 bases, leaving 2 bases not matched to a gene. In germline, CDR1 is LGHDT, CDR2 YNNKEL (reference sequence). The CDR3 length is 16 residues. CDR3 sequence reads: CASSQGDRPSGNTIYF. The CDR3 DNA sequence: TGTGCCAGCAGCCAAGGGGACAGGCCCTCTGGAAACACCATATATTTT.

The rearrangement joins TRBV18 to TRBJ2-1, with D tentatively TRBD2 (6 bases). CDR3 length: 14 residues. The germline CDR1 and CDR2 sequences are KGHSH and LQKENI. Trimming took 6 bases from V and 7 from J, leaving 16 bases between them. CDR3 DNA sequence: TGTGCCAGCTCGCTTGTGGGAGGTTTAAATGAGCAGTTCTTC. The encoded protein is CASSLVGGLNEQFF.

The V gene is TRBV6-5, the J gene TRBJ1-1; D is unresolved. Trimming removed 2 bases at V and 9 bases at J, with 16 bases between. Germline V gene lookup returns CDR1 MNHEY and CDR2 SVGAGI. The CDR3 totals 14 residues. The DNA of the CDR3 is TGTGCCAGCAGTTACGAGGCCGACGAGGGCAAAGCTTTCTTT. Translating gives CASSYEADEGKAFF.

In DNA form, the CDR3 reads TGTGCCAGCAGTGAAGCGGGGACATTGGGCTATGGCTACACCTTC. This gives the protein CASSEAGTLGYGYTF. The rearrangement links TRBV6-1 to TRBJ1-2; TRBD1 might be the D (6 bases). Germline V gene lookup returns CDR1 MNHNS and CDR2 SASEGT. Trimming took 0 bases from V and 4 from J, leaving 12 bases between them. CDR3 size: 15 residues.

The chain links TRBV23-1 to TRBJ2-5, with 12 bases matching TRBD1. TRBV23-1 falls under the ORF class, with uncertain function. Losses at the gene ends were 7 bases for V and 5 bases for J; bases not matched to a gene: 8. The CDR3 sequence is 15 residues long. The CDR3 loop is CASKTWDRGLETQYF. DNA of the CDR3: TGCGCCAGCAAGACCTGGGACAGGGGGCTGGAGACCCAGTACTTC.

The DNA for the CDR3 is TGTGCCAGCAGCCCGGGGGGAGGGAAAACAGATACGCAGTATTTT. It specifies CASSPGGGKTDTQYF. The chain recombines TRBV7-6 with TRBJ2-3; 7 nucleotides agree with TRBD2. The germline gives CDR1 SGHVS, CDR2 FNYEAQ. V lost 5 bases to trimming and J lost 3 bases; unmatched junction nucleotides: 8. This CDR3 region has 15 residues.

The chain joins TRBV3-1 (or the pseudogene TRBV3-2) to TRBJ2-7, with D tentatively TRBD2 (6 bases). The CDR3 has 14 amino acids. V lost 3 bases, J lost 6 bases, and 15 bases lay in between. The germline V gene has CDR1 LGHDT and CDR2 YNNKEL (reference sequence). In DNA form, the CDR3 reads TGTGCCAGCAGCCACTCCTCAGGAGGGGCCGAGCAGTACTTC. This encodes CASSHSSGGAEQYF.

Written as DNA, the CDR3 is TGTGCCAGCAGCCAAGCAGGTGGGGGGGCCCTCGGAAATACGCAGTATTTT. As protein: CASSQAGGGALGNTQYF. The chain is built from TRBV3-1 (or the pseudogene TRBV3-2) and TRBJ2-3, with D possibly TRBD2 on 7 matching bases. CDR3 length equals 17 residues. Deletions cut 1 base from V and 7 bases from J, with 21 bases between. From germline, CDR1 is LGHDT and CDR2 YNNKEL (reference sequence).

The J gene is TRBJ2-2, the V gene TRBV9; D is uncertain. Germline CDR1 SGDLS, CDR2 YYNGEE. This CDR3 contains 14 residues. The V and J ends lost 0 bases and 2 bases respectively, with 5 bases between them. This chain's CDR3 is CASSVGVNTGELFF. The CDR3 DNA reads TGTGCCAGCAGCGTAGGCGTCAACACCGGGGAGCTGTTTTTT. Complete variable domain (other parts from reference TRBV9 and TRBJ2-2): DSGVTQTPKHLITATGQRVTLRCSPRSGDLSVYWYQQSLDQGLQFLIQYYNGEERAKGNILERFSAQQFPDLHSELNLSSLELGDSALYFCASSVGVNTGELFFGEGSRLTVL.

The rearrangement uses TRBV2 and TRBJ2-7; possibly TRBD1 for D (6 bases). The CDR3 spans 13 residues. Germline V CDR1 and CDR2: SNHLY, FYNNEI. Trimming pared 1 base from V and 3 bases from J, leaving 7 bases between. The DNA of the CDR3 is TGTGCCAGCAGTGAAGTCAGGGGCTACGAGCAGTACGTC. Its protein is CASSEVRGYEQYV.

The chain couples TRBV4-1 to TRBJ1-5; no definite D call. CDR3 size: 17 residues. From germline, CDR1 is MGHRA and CDR2 YSYEKL. The V gene lost 1 base and the J gene lost 5 bases, with 18 bases spanning the gap. For the CDR3, the DNA is TGCGCCAGCAGCCAAGTGGCCCCACCTTTTTCAGATCAGCCCCAGCATTTT. Amino acids: CASSQVAPPFSDQPQHF.

The chain combines TRBV7-2 with TRBJ2-5; TRBD2 might be the D (6 bases). V gave up 1 base and J gave up 2 bases, with 11 bases separating them. The CDR3 contains 15 residues. CDR1 and CDR2 from the germline V gene are SGHTA and FQGNSA. DNA of the CDR3: TGTGCCAGCAGCTTAGGGGGGGTTCCTCAAGAGACCCAGTACTTC. It yields the protein CASSLGGVPQETQYF.

The chain is built from TRBV29-1 and TRBJ2-3, with 11 bases that match TRBD1. This CDR3 is built from 13 residues. The J segment lost 8 bases and the V segment lost 7 bases, leaving 8 bases of the junction unmatched. Germline-derived CDR1 and CDR2 are SQVTM and ANQGSEA. CDR3 region: CSGRTGGQGTQYF. In nucleotides, the CDR3 is TGCAGCGGCAGGACAGGGGGCCAGGGTACGCAGTATTTT.

The V gene is TRBV7-2, the J gene TRBJ2-3; 12 positions agree with TRBD2. J was trimmed by 6 bases and V by 5 bases; bases with no gene match: 6. Germline CDR1 reads SGHTA; CDR2 reads FQGNSA. The CDR3 totals 15 residues. The CDR3 loop reads CASSPSGGAGDTQYF. The CDR3 DNA sequence: TGTGCCAGCAGCCCTAGCGGGGGGGCCGGGGATACGCAGTATTTT.

J is TRBJ2-2 and V is TRBV7-2; weak D call: TRBD2 (6 bases). The CDR3 consists of 18 residues. Germline V gives CDR1 SGHTA, CDR2 FQGNSA. V gave up 3 bases and J gave up 5 bases, with 22 bases separating them. CDR3 nucleotides: TGTGCCAGCAGCTTGGGAATTTATAGCGGCAGAGGTACCGGGGAGCTGTTTTTT. Encoded protein: CASSLGIYSGRGTGELFF.

The genes are TRBV29-1 and TRBJ2-3; maybe TRBD2 (6 bases). The CDR3 consists of 11 residues. CDR1 SQVTM and CDR2 ANQGSEA come from the germline V gene. V shed 4 bases and J shed 11 bases, with 13 bases lying between them. This chain's CDR3 is CSVVNTGEQYF. CDR3 DNA sequence: TGCAGCGTTGTAAATACGGGGGAGCAGTATTTT.

This chain joins TRBV6-5 and TRBJ1-6; D unresolved. V was shortened by 1 base and J by 7 bases, with 14 bases between the two germline ends. Germline CDR1 and CDR2: MNHEY and SVGAGI. This CDR3 comprises 16 residues. DNA for the CDR3: TGTGCCAGCAGTTACTTCGGCGGCAATGGGAATTCACCCCTCCACTTT. Protein: CASSYFGGNGNSPLHF.

As concerns this clone: At the DNA level, this CDR3 is encoded by other sequences in the same sample as well. This chain connects TRBV15 to TRBJ2-7; TRBD2 matches 7 bases. The CDR3 has 14 residues. Germline V CDR1 and CDR2: LNHNV, YYDKDF (reference sequence). The V gene end was trimmed by 5 bases and the J gene end by 4 bases; junction bases not matched to a gene: 8. This CDR3 is CATSLGGGSYEQYF. The CDR3 region has the DNA TGTGCCACCAGCCTTGGGGGGGGATCTTACGAGCAGTACTTC.

This clone occurred a few times. The genes are TRBV10-3 and TRBJ2-7, with TRBD1 identical over 11 bases. This CDR3 region has 15 residues. The germline V gene has CDR1 ENHRY and CDR2 SYGVKD. Unmatched junction bases numbered 5, after V lost 4 bases and J lost 3 bases. CDR3 sequence (DNA): TGTGCCATCAGTGCGCCGGGACAGGGGGTCTACGAGCAGTACTTC. As protein: CAISAPGQGVYEQYF.

The rearrangement links TRBV7-3 to TRBJ2-5; possibly TRBD1 for D (6 bases). Germline assignment: CDR1 SGHTA and CDR2 FQGTGA. Trimming stripped 5 bases from V and 5 bases from J, with 15 bases between. CDR3 length equals 14 residues. CDR3 protein: CASSLGAQGETQYF. CDR3 bases: TGTGCCAGCAGCCTGGGGGCCCAGGGCGAGACCCAGTACTTC.

The rearrangement joins TRBV12-2 to TRBJ2-3; the table assigns TRBD2, which was not confirmed against the DNA. TRBV12-2 is flagged as a pseudogene. The CDR3 has 15 amino acids. Here the CDR3 DNA reads TGTGCAAGTCGCTTAGAGGGCGGGGGCGCAGATACGCAGTATTTT. Translated, it gives CASRLEGGGADTQYF.

The chain combines TRBV18 with TRBJ2-5; no clear D gene. CDR3 length: 15 amino acids. The ends were cut back, 3 bases at V and 5 bases at J, with 16 bases in the middle. The germline CDR1 and CDR2 sequences are KGHSH and LQKENI. The DNA for the CDR3 is TGTGCCAGCTCACCCGCCTGGAGCTATAGGGAGACCCAGTACTTC. Residues: CASSPAWSYRETQYF.

This clone was observed once. The V gene is TRBV6-5, the J gene TRBJ1-2; 9 nucleotides line up with TRBD1. Per germline, CDR1 MNHEY and CDR2 SVGAGI. Unmatched junction bases numbered 9, after V lost 0 bases and J lost 13 bases. The CDR3 runs 14 residues. CDR3 sequence: CASSYSSGTGTFTF. CDR3 bases: TGTGCCAGCAGTTACTCATCCGGGACAGGGACCTTCACCTTC.

Only a few counts were recorded for this clone. J is TRBJ1-1 and V is TRBV6-5, with a weak D call TRBD1 (6 bases). The CDR3 totals 14 residues. Trimming cost V 3 bases and J 5 bases, with 13 bases left between them. Germline V gives CDR1 MNHEY, CDR2 SVGAGI. The CDR3 protein is CASSYTAGVTEAFF. The CDR3 DNA sequence: TGTGCCAGCAGTTATACGGCAGGGGTAACTGAAGCTTTCTTT.